This record concerns one T cell receptor (beta chain) sequence. CDR3 size: 16 residues. The germline V gene has CDR1 MDHEN and CDR2 SYDVKM. This entry is derived from a study of CXCR3-negative and CXCR3-positive naive CD8 T cells. Sorting yielded triplicates of hundreds of thousands of cells for each CD8+ T cell subset. The libraries of TRB cDNA were constructed through 5' RACE using UMI labels. TCRdb reprocessed the 5' RACE reads, keeping one entry per CDR3 protein, no DNA. The table for this sample gives tens of thousands of distinct CDR3 sequences. Sequenced: naive CXCR3- CD8+ T cells from blood. This sample's subset: CD45RO-CCR7+CD27+CD95- naive CD8+ T cells lacking CXCR3 (TNR3-). The chain joins TRBV28 to TRBJ2-7; the TCRdb call, TRBD2, lacks DNA for checking. The TCR comes from a human donor in good health. Some clones in this sample may be carry-over from other donors' samples. CDR3 amino acids: CASSLLNREGRDEQYF.